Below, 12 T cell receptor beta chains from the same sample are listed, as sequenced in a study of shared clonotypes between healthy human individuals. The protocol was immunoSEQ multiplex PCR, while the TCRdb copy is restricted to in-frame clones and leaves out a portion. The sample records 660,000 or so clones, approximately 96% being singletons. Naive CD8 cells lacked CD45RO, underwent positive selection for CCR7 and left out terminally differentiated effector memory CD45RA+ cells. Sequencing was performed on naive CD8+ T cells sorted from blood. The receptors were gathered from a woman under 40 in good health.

The chain's CDR3 is CASGTGSSLADTQYF. Written as DNA, the CDR3 is TGTGCCAGTGGGACTGGAAGTAGTCTCGCGGATACGCAGTATTTT. This rearrangement joins TRBV2 to TRBJ2-3; the D gene is possibly TRBD2 (6 bases). CDR3 length equals 15 residues. Trimming left V 9 bases short and J 6 bases short, with 22 bases between. The germline CDR1 and CDR2 sequences are SNHLY and FYNNEI.

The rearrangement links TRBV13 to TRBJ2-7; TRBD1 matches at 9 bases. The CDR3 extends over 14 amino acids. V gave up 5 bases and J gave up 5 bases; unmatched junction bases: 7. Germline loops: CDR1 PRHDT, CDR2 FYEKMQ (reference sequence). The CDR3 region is CASSTGTGSDEQYF. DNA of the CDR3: TGTGCCAGCAGCACCGGGACAGGGTCTGACGAGCAGTACTTC.

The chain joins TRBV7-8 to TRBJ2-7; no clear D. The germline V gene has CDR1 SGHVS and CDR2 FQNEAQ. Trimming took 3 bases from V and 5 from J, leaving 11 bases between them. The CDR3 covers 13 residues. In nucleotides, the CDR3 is TGTGCCAGCAGCTTGTACGGTGCCCACGAGCAGTACTTC. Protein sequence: CASSLYGAHEQYF.

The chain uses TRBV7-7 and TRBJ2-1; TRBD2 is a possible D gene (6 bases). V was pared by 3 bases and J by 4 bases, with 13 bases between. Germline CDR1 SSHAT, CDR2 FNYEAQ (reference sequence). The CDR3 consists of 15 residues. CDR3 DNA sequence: TGTGCCAGCAGCTTCACGGGAGTAGAGTACAATGAGCAGTTCTTC. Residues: CASSFTGVEYNEQFF.

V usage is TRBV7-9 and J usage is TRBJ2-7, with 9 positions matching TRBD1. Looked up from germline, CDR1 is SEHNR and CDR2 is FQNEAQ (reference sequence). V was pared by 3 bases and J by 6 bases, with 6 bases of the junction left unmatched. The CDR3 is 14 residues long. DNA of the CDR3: TGTGCCAGCAGCTTGGGGACAGGGAGGGCCGAGCAGTACTTC. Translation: CASSLGTGRAEQYF.

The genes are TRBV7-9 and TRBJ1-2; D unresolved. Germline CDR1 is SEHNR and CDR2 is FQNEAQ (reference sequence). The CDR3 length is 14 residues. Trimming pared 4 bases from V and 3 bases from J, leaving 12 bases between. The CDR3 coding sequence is TGTGCCAGCAGCTCACGAACTGTCTACTATGGCTACACCTTC. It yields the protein CASSSRTVYYGYTF.

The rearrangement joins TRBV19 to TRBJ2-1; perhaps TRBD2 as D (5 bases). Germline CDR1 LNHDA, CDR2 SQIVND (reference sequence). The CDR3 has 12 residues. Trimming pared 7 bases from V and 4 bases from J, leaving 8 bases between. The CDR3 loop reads CASTGGYNEQFF. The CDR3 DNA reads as TGTGCCAGTACTGGCGGGTACAATGAGCAGTTCTTC.

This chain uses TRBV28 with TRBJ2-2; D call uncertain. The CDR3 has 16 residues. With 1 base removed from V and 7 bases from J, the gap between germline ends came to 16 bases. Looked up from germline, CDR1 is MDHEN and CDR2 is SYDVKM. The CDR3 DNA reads TGTGCCAGCAGTTTATATAAGAGTTGGGGAAACGGGGAGCTGTTTTTT. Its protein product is CASSLYKSWGNGELFF.

The CDR3 bases are TGTGCCAGCAGCCAAGAAGAAGCAGGGGAGTTCAATGAGCAGTTCTTC. Amino acid sequence: CASSQEEAGEFNEQFF. The chain links TRBV4-2 to TRBJ2-1; tentatively, D is TRBD1 (6 bases). The CDR3 contains 16 residues. Trimming removed 0 bases at V and 6 bases at J, with 15 bases between. Germline V gene data show CDR1 as LGHNA and CDR2 as YNFKEQ.

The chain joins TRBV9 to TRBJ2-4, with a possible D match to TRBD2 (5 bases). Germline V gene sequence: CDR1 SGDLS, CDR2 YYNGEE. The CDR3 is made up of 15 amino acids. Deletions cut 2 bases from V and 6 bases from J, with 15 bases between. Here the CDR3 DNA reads TGTGCCAGCAGCGTGTCCGGAGCCCGGGGAAACATTCAGTACTTC. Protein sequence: CASSVSGARGNIQYF.

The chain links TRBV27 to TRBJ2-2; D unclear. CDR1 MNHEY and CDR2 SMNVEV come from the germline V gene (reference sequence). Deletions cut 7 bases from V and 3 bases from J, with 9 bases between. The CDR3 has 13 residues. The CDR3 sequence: CASKLGHTGELFF. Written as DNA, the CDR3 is TGTGCCAGCAAATTAGGGCACACCGGGGAGCTGTTTTTT.

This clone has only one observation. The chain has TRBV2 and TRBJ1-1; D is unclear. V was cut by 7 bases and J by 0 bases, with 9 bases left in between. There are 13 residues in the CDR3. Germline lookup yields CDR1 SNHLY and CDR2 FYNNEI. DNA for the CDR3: TGTGCCAGCATGGTTAGGGTGAACACTGAAGCTTTCTTT. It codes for CASMVRVNTEAFF.